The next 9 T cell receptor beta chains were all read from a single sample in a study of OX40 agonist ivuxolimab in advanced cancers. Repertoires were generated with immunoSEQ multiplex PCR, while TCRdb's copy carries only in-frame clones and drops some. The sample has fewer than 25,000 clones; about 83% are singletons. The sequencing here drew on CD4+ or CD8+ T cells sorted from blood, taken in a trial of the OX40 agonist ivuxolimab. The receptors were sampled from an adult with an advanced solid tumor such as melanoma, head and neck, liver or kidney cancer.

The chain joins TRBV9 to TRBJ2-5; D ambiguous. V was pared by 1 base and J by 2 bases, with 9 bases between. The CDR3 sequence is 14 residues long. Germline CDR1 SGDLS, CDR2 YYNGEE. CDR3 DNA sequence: TGTGCCAGCAGCGTATCGAACTCTCAAGAGACCCAGTACTTC. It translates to CASSVSNSQETQYF.

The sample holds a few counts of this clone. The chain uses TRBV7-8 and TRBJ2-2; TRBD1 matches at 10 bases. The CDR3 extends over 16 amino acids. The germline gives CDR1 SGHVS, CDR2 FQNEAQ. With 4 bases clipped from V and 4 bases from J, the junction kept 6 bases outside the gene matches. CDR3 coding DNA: TGTGCCAGCAGCTGGGGGACAGGGGTAATCACCGGGGAGCTGTTTTTT. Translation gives CASSWGTGVITGELFF. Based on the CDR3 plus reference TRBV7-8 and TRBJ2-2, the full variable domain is GAGVSQSPRYKVAKRGQDVALRCDPISGHVSLFWYQQALGQGPEFLTYFQNEAQLDKSGLPSDRFFAERPEGSVSTLKIQRTQQEDSAVYLCASSWGTGVITGELFFGEGSRLTVL.

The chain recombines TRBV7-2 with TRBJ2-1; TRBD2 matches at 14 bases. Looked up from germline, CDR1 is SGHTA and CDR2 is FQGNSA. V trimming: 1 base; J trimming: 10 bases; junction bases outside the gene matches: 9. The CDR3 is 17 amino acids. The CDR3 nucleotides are TGTGCCAGCAGCTTAGGCGGGACTAGCGGGAGAGGTAGCGAGCAGTTCTTC. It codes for CASSLGGTSGRGSEQFF.

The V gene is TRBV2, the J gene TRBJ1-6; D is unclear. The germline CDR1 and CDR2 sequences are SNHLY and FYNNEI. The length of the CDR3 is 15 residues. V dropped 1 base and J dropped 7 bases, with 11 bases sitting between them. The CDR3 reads CASSEDVWANSPLHF. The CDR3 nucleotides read TGTGCCAGCAGTGAAGACGTTTGGGCAAATTCACCCCTCCACTTT.

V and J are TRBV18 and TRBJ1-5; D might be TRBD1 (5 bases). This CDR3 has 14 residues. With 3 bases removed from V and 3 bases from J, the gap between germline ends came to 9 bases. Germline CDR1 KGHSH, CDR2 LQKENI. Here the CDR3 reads CASSPQGDNQPQHF. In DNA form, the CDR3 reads TGTGCCAGCTCACCCCAGGGAGACAATCAGCCCCAGCATTTT.

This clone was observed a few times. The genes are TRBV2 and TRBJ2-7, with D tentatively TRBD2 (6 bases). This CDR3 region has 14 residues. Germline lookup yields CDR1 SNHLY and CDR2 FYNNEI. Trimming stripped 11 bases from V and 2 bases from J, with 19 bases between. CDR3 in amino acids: CASKWTEGPYEQYF. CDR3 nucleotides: TGTGCCTCCAAGTGGACGGAGGGGCCCTACGAGCAGTACTTC.

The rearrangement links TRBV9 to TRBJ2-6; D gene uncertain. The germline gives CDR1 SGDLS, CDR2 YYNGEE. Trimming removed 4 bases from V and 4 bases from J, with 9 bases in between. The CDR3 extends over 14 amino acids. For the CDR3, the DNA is TGTGCCAGCAGCCAATCTGGGGGGGCCAACGTCCTGACTTTC. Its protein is CASSQSGGANVLTF.

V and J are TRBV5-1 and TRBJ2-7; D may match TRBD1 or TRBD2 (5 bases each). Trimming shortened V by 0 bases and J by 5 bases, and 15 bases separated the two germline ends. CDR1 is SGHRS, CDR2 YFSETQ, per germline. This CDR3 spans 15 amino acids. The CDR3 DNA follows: TGCGCCAGCAGCTTGGGGTCGGGACGATTTGACGAGCAGTACTTC. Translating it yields CASSLGSGRFDEQYF.

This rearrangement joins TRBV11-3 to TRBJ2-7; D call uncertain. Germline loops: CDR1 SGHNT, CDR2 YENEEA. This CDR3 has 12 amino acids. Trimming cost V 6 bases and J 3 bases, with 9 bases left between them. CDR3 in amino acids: CASRAPGYEQYF. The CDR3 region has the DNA TGTGCCAGCAGGGCCCCGGGCTACGAGCAGTACTTC.